Listed below are T cell receptor beta chains from one sample, sequenced in a study of Ad26.COV2.S vaccination and SARS-CoV-2 variants. The table came from immunoSEQ multiplex PCR; TCRdb's copy has only in-frame clones and leaves some out. In the table there are approximately 360,000 clones, 83% of which are singletons. Material: peripheral blood, obtained in a trial of Ad26.COV2.S vaccine versus placebo. These receptors originate from a person aged 18-60 years who received the Ad26.COV2.S COVID-19 vaccine or a placebo. Both conserved end residues are part of each CDR3. Fields, in order: J gene, clone size, D gene, V gene, CDR3 DNA, CDR3 protein. D genes are given only for firm matches. The size of a clone is reported for some rows only, either as once, few or many, or as a class for expanded clones.

>TRBJ1-2|NA|NA|TRBV10-3
TGTGCCATCAGTGTCTCTGGACAGATTCATGGCTACACCTTC
CAISVSGQIHGYTF
>TRBJ2-2|NA|NA|TRBV6-5
TGTGCCAGCATTCCGTCGGGAATCACCGGGGAGCTGTTTTTT
CASIPSGITGELFF
>TRBJ2-3|NA|NA|TRBV13
TGTGCCAGCACCCTTAAGCAGGATACAGATACGCAGTATTTT
CASTLKQDTDTQYF
>TRBJ2-7|NA|NA|TRBV18
TGTGCCAGCTCACCCGACCGTTACGAGCAGTACTTC
CASSPDRYEQYF
>TRBJ1-2|NA|NA|TRBV6-6
TGTGCCATCTCCGGAGACTTCTATGGCTACACCTTC
CAISGDFYGYTF
>TRBJ2-7|NA|NA|TRBV12-3/TRBV12-4
TGTGCCAGCAGTTTAAGTGCCCGGGGAAGGTACTTC
CASSLSARGRYF
>TRBJ2-7|NA|NA|TRBV21-1
TGTGCCAGCAGCAGAAACGACTACGAGCAGTACTTC
CASSRNDYEQYF
>TRBJ2-3|NA|NA|TRBV19
TGTGCCAGTAGGGCCCTAGGAGATACGCAGTATTTT
CASRALGDTQYF
>TRBJ1-5|NA|NA|TRBV2
TGTGCCAGCAGTGATGTAAACTTATTCGGTCAGCCCCAGCATTTT
CASSDVNLFGQPQHF
>TRBJ2-2|NA|TRBD1|TRBV18
TGTGCCAGCTCATCGCCCGGGACAGGGGGCATCGGGGAGCTGTTTTTT
CASSSPGTGGIGELFF
>TRBJ1-1|NA|NA|TRBV27
TGTGCCAGCAGTTTTCGCCCGAACACTGAAGCTTTCTTT
CASSFRPNTEAFF
>TRBJ2-4|once|NA|TRBV2
TGTGCCAGCAGGCAAAACATTCAGTACTTC
CASRQNIQYF
>TRBJ1-2|NA|NA|TRBV19
TGTGCCAGTAGTATGCGGTGGGGTTCAGATAACTATGGCTACACCTTC
CASSMRWGSDNYGYTF
>TRBJ2-2|NA|NA|TRBV5-1
TGCGCCAGCAGCCCCATGCGTAACGGGGAGCTGTTTTTT
CASSPMRNGELFF
>TRBJ2-3|NA|NA|TRBV4-1
TGCGCCAGCAGCCCACCAGACGGATACACAGATACGCAGTATTTT
CASSPPDGYTDTQYF
>TRBJ1-5|NA|NA|TRBV6-1
TGTGCCAGCAGTGATACTCAGCCCCAGCATTTT
CASSDTQPQHF
>TRBJ2-7|NA|TRBD1|TRBV27
TGTGCCAGCAGCCCTCGACAGGGGCCCTACGAGCAGTACTTC
CASSPRQGPYEQYF
>TRBJ1-5|NA|NA|TRBV18
TGTGCCAGCTCACCGGATCCGGCCCAGCCCCAGCATTTT
CASSPDPAQPQHF
>TRBJ2-3|few|TRBD1|TRBV7-9
TGTGCCAGCAGCTCCGGACAGGAACATCATACGCAGTATTTT
CASSSGQEHHTQYF
>TRBJ2-7|NA|NA|TRBV3-1/TRBV3-2
TGTGCCAGCAGCCAACGTGGCCGGCTGGGCACCGAGCAGTACTTC
CASSQRGRLGTEQYF
>TRBJ2-1|NA|NA|TRBV20-1
TGCAGTGCTAGGCCGTTTGGTGAGCAGTTCTTC
CSARPFGEQFF
>TRBJ2-3|NA|NA|TRBV5-1
TGCGCCAGCAGCTTCTCGGACAGCACAGATACGCAGTATTTT
CASSFSDSTDTQYF
>TRBJ2-1|NA|NA|TRBV3-1/TRBV3-2
TGTGCCAGCAGCCAAGGCTCGAATGAGCAGTTCTTC
CASSQGSNEQFF
>TRBJ1-2|once|TRBD1|TRBV2
TGTGCCAGCAGTGAAGCGCCCGGGGCTGTGGAGACAGGGGGCCATGGCTACACCTTC
CASSEAPGAVETGGHGYTF
>TRBJ2-4|NA|NA|TRBV6-2/TRBV6-3
TGTGCCAGCAGTTCCTCTGGTTCCCTAGCCAAAAACATTCAGTACTTC
CASSSSGSLAKNIQYF
>TRBJ1-4|NA|NA|TRBV5-6
TGTGCCAGCAGCCTTCGAAGGTCCAGGTCGGTGGGTGAAAAACTGTTTTTT
CASSLRRSRSVGEKLFF
>TRBJ1-2|NA|TRBD1|TRBV19
TGTGCCAGTAGTACCCCCAGGGGGTCAGGAGGCTACACCTTC
CASSTPRGSGGYTF
>TRBJ2-7|NA|NA|TRBV11-3
TGTGCCAGTTCCAGGGGTGAAATGAGGGAGCAGTACTTC
CASSRGEMREQYF
>TRBJ1-6|NA|NA|TRBV7-2
TGTGCCAGCAGCTTAGCTATCCGTTCACCCCTCCACTTT
CASSLAIRSPLHF
>TRBJ1-3|NA|NA|TRBV7-9
TGTGCCAGCAGCTTATTTTACGGGAGCTCTGGAAACACCATATATTTT
CASSLFYGSSGNTIYF
>TRBJ2-7|NA|NA|TRBV6-4
TGTGCCAGCAGTGACTCCCCGGGGAGCTCCTACGAGCAGTACTTC
CASSDSPGSSYEQYF
>TRBJ1-1|once|NA|TRBV5-1
TGCGCCAGCAGCTTAACACCTCGACAGTTAAAGAACACTGAAGCTTTCTTT
CASSLTPRQLKNTEAFF
>TRBJ2-1|NA|NA|TRBV7-4
TGTGCCAGCAGCGCCTCGACAGCCTACAATGAGCAGTTCTTC
CASSASTAYNEQFF
>TRBJ2-7|NA|TRBD2|TRBV29-1
TGCAGCGTTCGGGGCGGGAGCGAGCAGTACTTC
CSVRGGSEQYF
>TRBJ2-7|NA|TRBD2|TRBV27
TGTGCCAGCAGCTCCGGGACTAGCGTTGACGAGCAGTACTTC
CASSSGTSVDEQYF
>TRBJ2-5|NA|TRBD2|TRBV2
TGTGCCAGCAGTGATACTAGCGGGGGAGAGACCCAGTACTTC
CASSDTSGGETQYF
>TRBJ2-1|NA|NA|TRBV6-1
TGTGCCAGCAGTGAAGCCCGGACAAGGGAGCAGTTCTTC
CASSEARTREQFF
>TRBJ2-3|NA|NA|TRBV5-1
TGCGCCAGCAGCTTGGCGGGGGTCACAGATACGCAGTATTTT
CASSLAGVTDTQYF
>TRBJ2-6|once|NA|TRBV5-4
TGTGCCAGCAGTTTCCGAACTGGGGCCAACGTCCTGACTTTC
CASSFRTGANVLTF
>TRBJ2-7|NA|NA|TRBV10-3
TGTGCCATCAGTGAGCCCGTTTCCTACGAGCAGTACTTC
CAISEPVSYEQYF
>TRBJ1-2|NA|NA|TRBV5-4
TGTGCCAGCAGGCGGGACCGAGAACCTGGCTACACCTTC
CASRRDREPGYTF
>TRBJ2-7|NA|NA|TRBV29-1
TGCAGCGTTGTACGCACCGCAAGCTACGAGCAGTACTTC
CSVVRTASYEQYF
>TRBJ1-1|NA|TRBD1|TRBV18
TGTGCCAGCTCACTAGCAGGGGGTATGACAAACACTGAAGCTTTCTTT
CASSLAGGMTNTEAFF
>TRBJ2-7|NA|TRBD1|TRBV27
TGTGCCAGCAGGAGAGGGACAGACAAGCAGTACTTC
CASRRGTDKQYF
>TRBJ1-6|few|NA|TRBV19
TGTGCCAGCAGCATGGGGGGGGCGCCTTATAATTCACCCCTCCACTTT
CASSMGGAPYNSPLHF